The rows below give T cell receptor beta chains drawn from one sample of a study of cytomegalovirus exposure and HLA in healthy donors. Measured with immunoSEQ multiplex PCR; TCRdb has only the in-frame clones, and not every one. The table includes about 190,000 clones, over 75% detected once. The sample was PBMCs. The receptors were sampled from a middle-aged man in good health and CMV-seropositive. Both conserved end residues are part of each CDR3. D genes are given only for firm matches. Only some rows state a clone size, as once, few, many or a class for expanded clones.

V gene: TRBV6-5
clone size: -
D gene: TRBD1
J gene: TRBJ2-7
CDR3 length: 14
CDR3 DNA: TGTGCCAGCAGGGGGCGGGACAGGGCCTACGAGCAGTACTTC
CDR3 protein: CASRGRDRAYEQYF

V gene: TRBV28
clone size: -
D gene: TRBD1
J gene: TRBJ1-1
CDR3 length: 14
CDR3 DNA: TGTGCCAGCCGGGACAGGGAGAATTACACTGAAGCTTTCTTT
CDR3 protein: CASRDRENYTEAFF

V gene: TRBV13
clone size: -
D gene: -
J gene: TRBJ1-1
CDR3 length: 15
CDR3 DNA: TGTGCCAGCAGCAACCGGAGGGGCATGAACACTGAAGCTTTCTTT
CDR3 protein: CASSNRRGMNTEAFF

V gene: TRBV6-5
clone size: -
D gene: TRBD1
J gene: TRBJ1-5
CDR3 length: 15
CDR3 DNA: TGTGCCAGCAGTTTGGGACAGGGGGCTGGTCAGCCCCAGCATTTT
CDR3 protein: CASSLGQGAGQPQHF

V gene: TRBV7-9
clone size: once
D gene: TRBD2
J gene: TRBJ2-7
CDR3 length: 16
CDR3 DNA: TGTGCCAGCAGCTTAAGTCTAGCGGGTCGAAAGGACGAGCAGTACTTC
CDR3 protein: CASSLSLAGRKDEQYF

V gene: TRBV7-2
clone size: -
D gene: -
J gene: TRBJ1-2
CDR3 length: 16
CDR3 DNA: TGTGCCAGCAGCCCCGTAGGTGCGGTGACGGCCAATGGCTACACCTTC
CDR3 protein: CASSPVGAVTANGYTF

V gene: TRBV10-2
clone size: -
D gene: -
J gene: TRBJ2-3
CDR3 length: 13
CDR3 DNA: TGCGCCAGCGAGCGGGCTAGCACAGATACGCAGTATTTT
CDR3 protein: CASERASTDTQYF

V gene: TRBV5-1
clone size: -
D gene: TRBD1
J gene: TRBJ1-4
CDR3 length: 15
CDR3 DNA: TGCGCCAGCAGCTTCACCGGGACAGGGGTGCATAAACTGTTTTTT
CDR3 protein: CASSFTGTGVHKLFF

V gene: TRBV9
clone size: -
D gene: TRBD1
J gene: TRBJ2-5
CDR3 length: 15
CDR3 DNA: TGTGCCAGCAGCCCACGGACAGGGTATGCAGAGACCCAGTACTTC
CDR3 protein: CASSPRTGYAETQYF

V gene: TRBV2
clone size: -
D gene: TRBD2
J gene: TRBJ2-2
CDR3 length: 16
CDR3 DNA: TGTGCCAGCTTTATTAATCGTATCGGGGGGACCGGGGAGCTGTTTTTT
CDR3 protein: CASFINRIGGTGELFF

V gene: TRBV7-2
clone size: -
D gene: -
J gene: TRBJ2-7
CDR3 length: 13
CDR3 DNA: TGTGCCAGCAGCTTAATGATCGGGGTCGAGCAGTACTTC
CDR3 protein: CASSLMIGVEQYF

V gene: TRBV2
clone size: -
D gene: -
J gene: TRBJ1-4
CDR3 length: 14
CDR3 DNA: TGTGCCAGCAGGAACCGGGCAGGGAATGAAAAACTGTTTTTT
CDR3 protein: CASRNRAGNEKLFF

V gene: TRBV21-1
clone size: -
D gene: -
J gene: TRBJ1-1
CDR3 length: 14
CDR3 DNA: TGTGCCAGCAGCATCAAGGGAGGCGGTCTCGAAGCTTTCTTT
CDR3 protein: CASSIKGGGLEAFF

V gene: TRBV7-3
clone size: -
D gene: TRBD2
J gene: TRBJ2-2
CDR3 length: 16
CDR3 DNA: TGTGCCAGCAGTCTAGGCGGGGGAATGGGCACCGGGGAGCTGTTTTTT
CDR3 protein: CASSLGGGMGTGELFF

V gene: TRBV6-6
clone size: -
D gene: -
J gene: TRBJ2-7
CDR3 length: 13
CDR3 DNA: TGTGCCAGCAGTTACGGGCAGACCTACGAGCAGTACTTC
CDR3 protein: CASSYGQTYEQYF

V gene: TRBV2
clone size: -
D gene: -
J gene: TRBJ1-2
CDR3 length: 16
CDR3 DNA: TGTGCCAGCAGAAAGGGGCAGGAGATTTCTAACTATGGCTACACCTTC
CDR3 protein: CASRKGQEISNYGYTF

V gene: TRBV5-8
clone size: once
D gene: -
J gene: TRBJ1-5
CDR3 length: 15
CDR3 DNA: TGTGCCAGCAGCTTGGGGCAGGGCTTCAATCAGCCCCAGCATTTT
CDR3 protein: CASSLGQGFNQPQHF

V gene: TRBV19
clone size: -
D gene: -
J gene: TRBJ2-2
CDR3 length: 15
CDR3 DNA: TGTGCCAGTAGTATAGAGGCAGGGGCCACCGGGGAGCTGTTTTTT
CDR3 protein: CASSIEAGATGELFF

V gene: TRBV7-3
clone size: -
D gene: TRBD1
J gene: TRBJ2-2
CDR3 length: 17
CDR3 DNA: TGTGCCAGCAGCCACCTCCTGCCGGGACAGGGGGCCGGGGAGCTGTTTTTT
CDR3 protein: CASSHLLPGQGAGELFF

V gene: TRBV19
clone size: -
D gene: -
J gene: TRBJ2-3
CDR3 length: 15
CDR3 DNA: TGTGCCAGCACTCCCCTAGCGACGAGCACAGATACGCAGTATTTT
CDR3 protein: CASTPLATSTDTQYF

V gene: TRBV19
clone size: -
D gene: -
J gene: TRBJ1-2
CDR3 length: 12
CDR3 DNA: TGTGCCAGTAGTCCTCAACTTGGTGGCTACACCTTC
CDR3 protein: CASSPQLGGYTF

V gene: TRBV5-1
clone size: -
D gene: -
J gene: TRBJ2-1
CDR3 length: 14
CDR3 DNA: TGCGCCAGCAGCTTGTTTCCTAGCTCGGAAAGGCAGTTCTTC
CDR3 protein: CASSLFPSSERQFF

V gene: TRBV30
clone size: -
D gene: -
J gene: TRBJ2-2
CDR3 length: 17
CDR3 DNA: TGTGCCTGGAATAGGGGAGTGGGGGGGGCGCTTGGCGGGGAGCTGTTTTTT
CDR3 protein: CAWNRGVGGALGGELFF

V gene: TRBV28
clone size: -
D gene: -
J gene: TRBJ2-2
CDR3 length: 14
CDR3 DNA: TGTGCCAGCAGTTTCCTCGGGAGCGAAGGGGAGCTGTTTTTT
CDR3 protein: CASSFLGSEGELFF

V gene: TRBV7-2
clone size: -
D gene: -
J gene: TRBJ2-7
CDR3 length: 15
CDR3 DNA: TGTGCCAGCAGCTCCCGACCGAGGGCAGACCCAGTTAAGTACTTC
CDR3 protein: CASSSRPRADPVKYF

V gene: TRBV5-4
clone size: once
D gene: -
J gene: TRBJ1-3
CDR3 length: 14
CDR3 DNA: TGTGCCAGCAGTCCTCGGGGCTCTGGAAACACCATATATTTT
CDR3 protein: CASSPRGSGNTIYF

V gene: TRBV5-4
clone size: -
D gene: -
J gene: TRBJ2-7
CDR3 length: 16
CDR3 DNA: TGTGCCAGCAGCTTACCCGGCCAGGGAACTGGGGGCGAGCAGTACTTC
CDR3 protein: CASSLPGQGTGGEQYF

V gene: TRBV6-1
clone size: -
D gene: -
J gene: TRBJ2-5
CDR3 length: 15
CDR3 DNA: TGTGCCAGCAGTTCAGACGACATTAGCGGATCTACCCAGTACTTC
CDR3 protein: CASSSDDISGSTQYF

V gene: TRBV19
clone size: -
D gene: TRBD2
J gene: TRBJ2-3
CDR3 length: 15
CDR3 DNA: TGTGCCAGTAGTGACGGACTAGCGGTCCCGGGTACGCAGTATTTT
CDR3 protein: CASSDGLAVPGTQYF

V gene: TRBV7-2
clone size: -
D gene: TRBD2
J gene: TRBJ2-3
CDR3 length: 16
CDR3 DNA: TGTGCCAGCAGCATAGACGGGACTAGCGGGGGGCAAACGCAGTATTTT
CDR3 protein: CASSIDGTSGGQTQYF

V gene: TRBV7-9
clone size: -
D gene: -
J gene: TRBJ2-7
CDR3 length: 12
CDR3 DNA: TGTGCCAGCAGCTCCAGGGGGAGGGAGCAGTACTTC
CDR3 protein: CASSSRGREQYF

V gene: TRBV5-1
clone size: -
D gene: TRBD1
J gene: TRBJ1-4
CDR3 length: 14
CDR3 DNA: TGCGCCAGCAGTTTGACAGGGGGCGGTGAAAAACTGTTTTTT
CDR3 protein: CASSLTGGGEKLFF

V gene: TRBV2
clone size: -
D gene: -
J gene: TRBJ2-3
CDR3 length: 15
CDR3 DNA: TGTGCCAGCAGTGAACAGGGTGGTGGGACAGATACGCAGTATTTT
CDR3 protein: CASSEQGGGTDTQYF

V gene: TRBV7-6
clone size: -
D gene: TRBD1
J gene: TRBJ2-7
CDR3 length: 16
CDR3 DNA: TGTGCCAGCAGCTTTATGGCCCGACAGGGGTACTACGAGCAGTACTTC
CDR3 protein: CASSFMARQGYYEQYF

V gene: TRBV7-9
clone size: -
D gene: TRBD1
J gene: TRBJ1-5
CDR3 length: 15
CDR3 DNA: TGTGCCAGCAGCTTAGGGGACAGGAGGAATCAGCCCCAGCATTTT
CDR3 protein: CASSLGDRRNQPQHF

V gene: TRBV28
clone size: -
D gene: -
J gene: TRBJ1-2
CDR3 length: 15
CDR3 DNA: TGTGCCAGCAGTCCGGCGGGGGAGGGGTACGATGGCTACACCTTC
CDR3 protein: CASSPAGEGYDGYTF

V gene: TRBV15
clone size: -
D gene: -
J gene: TRBJ2-2
CDR3 length: 13
CDR3 DNA: TGTGCCACCAGCAGATACGGCACCGGGGAGCTGTTTTTT
CDR3 protein: CATSRYGTGELFF

V gene: TRBV4-3
clone size: -
D gene: TRBD1
J gene: TRBJ2-7
CDR3 length: 16
CDR3 DNA: TGCGCCAGCAGCCAAGATGAGGGGGCAAACCACTACGAGCAGTACTTC
CDR3 protein: CASSQDEGANHYEQYF

V gene: TRBV6-5
clone size: many
D gene: TRBD1
J gene: TRBJ2-2
CDR3 length: 14
CDR3 DNA: TGTGCCAGCAAAGGGACAGGGAGGACCGGGGAGCTGTTTTTT
CDR3 protein: CASKGTGRTGELFF

V gene: TRBV4-3
clone size: -
D gene: TRBD1
J gene: TRBJ1-2
CDR3 length: 14
CDR3 DNA: TGCGCCAGCAACCCCGACAGGGCCCACTATGGCTACACCTTC
CDR3 protein: CASNPDRAHYGYTF

V gene: TRBV7-9
clone size: -
D gene: -
J gene: TRBJ2-2
CDR3 length: 15
CDR3 DNA: TGTGCCAGCAGCTTTAGGGGATCGGGTGTCGGGGAGCTGTTTTTT
CDR3 protein: CASSFRGSGVGELFF

V gene: TRBV7-7
clone size: -
D gene: -
J gene: TRBJ1-4
CDR3 length: 15
CDR3 DNA: TGTGCTAGCAGCCCCTCAGGGGACCTTAATGAAAAACTGTTTTTT
CDR3 protein: CASSPSGDLNEKLFF

V gene: TRBV11-2
clone size: -
D gene: TRBD2
J gene: TRBJ2-7
CDR3 length: 14
CDR3 DNA: TGTGCCAGCAGTTCCGTAGCGGGGGGACACGAGCAGTACTTC
CDR3 protein: CASSSVAGGHEQYF

V gene: TRBV7-9
clone size: -
D gene: -
J gene: TRBJ2-1
CDR3 length: 14
CDR3 DNA: TGTGCCAGCAGCTTAGGCGGGACCTCGAATGAGCAGTTCTTC
CDR3 protein: CASSLGGTSNEQFF

V gene: TRBV5-8
clone size: -
D gene: TRBD1
J gene: TRBJ2-3
CDR3 length: 15
CDR3 DNA: TGTGCCAGCAGCTTGGCACAGGGGGCGGCAGATACGCAGTATTTT
CDR3 protein: CASSLAQGAADTQYF

V gene: TRBV9
clone size: -
D gene: -
J gene: TRBJ2-5
CDR3 length: 14
CDR3 DNA: TGTGCCAGCAGCGTCGTGGAGGGGGGGGAGACCCAGTACTTC
CDR3 protein: CASSVVEGGETQYF

V gene: TRBV25-1
clone size: -
D gene: -
J gene: TRBJ1-4
CDR3 length: 15
CDR3 DNA: TGTGCCAGCAGTGACTTACGACAGTGGGATGAAAAACTGTTTTTT
CDR3 protein: CASSDLRQWDEKLFF

V gene: TRBV5-1
clone size: few
D gene: TRBD1
J gene: TRBJ1-4
CDR3 length: 15
CDR3 DNA: TGCGCCAGCAGCTTGGTAGGGACAGGGGTTGAAAAACTGTTTTTT
CDR3 protein: CASSLVGTGVEKLFF

V gene: TRBV10-3
clone size: -
D gene: TRBD1
J gene: TRBJ2-5
CDR3 length: 14
CDR3 DNA: TGTGCCATCAGTCCGGGACAGGGGAAAGAGACCCAGTACTTC
CDR3 protein: CAISPGQGKETQYF

V gene: TRBV29-1
clone size: -
D gene: TRBD1
J gene: TRBJ1-2
CDR3 length: 15
CDR3 DNA: TGCAGCGTTGAAAATCCGGGACAGAGATTCTATGGCTACACCTTC
CDR3 protein: CSVENPGQRFYGYTF

V gene: TRBV9
clone size: -
D gene: -
J gene: TRBJ2-6
CDR3 length: 13
CDR3 DNA: TGTGCCAGCCTAGGGGCTGGGGCCAACGTCCTGACTTTC
CDR3 protein: CASLGAGANVLTF

V gene: TRBV6-5
clone size: -
D gene: TRBD1
J gene: TRBJ2-1
CDR3 length: 16
CDR3 DNA: TGTGCCAGCAGTTACTACGGACAGGGTCTCCACTATGAGCAGTTCTTC
CDR3 protein: CASSYYGQGLHYEQFF

V gene: TRBV6-5
clone size: -
D gene: -
J gene: TRBJ2-5
CDR3 length: 13
CDR3 DNA: TGTGCCAGCTACCGGACAGCCCAAGAGACCCAGTACTTC
CDR3 protein: CASYRTAQETQYF

V gene: TRBV28
clone size: -
D gene: -
J gene: TRBJ2-7
CDR3 length: 11
CDR3 DNA: TGTGCCAGCAGTCCGAGTGGCGAGCAGTACTTC
CDR3 protein: CASSPSGEQYF

V gene: TRBV6-5
clone size: -
D gene: -
J gene: TRBJ2-3
CDR3 length: 15
CDR3 DNA: TGTGCCAGCAAGACAGGTGGGCAAGGCACAGATACGCAGTATTTT
CDR3 protein: CASKTGGQGTDTQYF

V gene: TRBV6-5
clone size: -
D gene: TRBD2
J gene: TRBJ2-3
CDR3 length: 14
CDR3 DNA: TGTGCCAGCGCTTTTAATGGGGGGGCAGATACGCAGTATTTT
CDR3 protein: CASAFNGGADTQYF

V gene: TRBV7-2
clone size: -
D gene: TRBD1
J gene: TRBJ2-7
CDR3 length: 15
CDR3 DNA: TGTGCCAGCAGCCCTTCGACAGGGCCTTCCTACGAGCAGTACTTC
CDR3 protein: CASSPSTGPSYEQYF

V gene: TRBV7-9
clone size: -
D gene: -
J gene: TRBJ1-4
CDR3 length: 15
CDR3 DNA: TGTGCCAGCAGCTTCCCTCAGGGCCAGGGGGAAAAACTGTTTTTT
CDR3 protein: CASSFPQGQGEKLFF